This T cell receptor (beta chain) was recovered during a study of T cell changes during pregnancy in multiple sclerosis. The CDR3 totals 13 residues. The germline V gene encodes CDR1 SGHTA and CDR2 FQGNSA. The V end lost 0 bases, the J end lost 10 bases, and 9 bases lay between the germline ends. Sequencing was performed with immunoSEQ multiplex PCR; in TCRdb, only in-frame clones are kept and a portion is missing. The data show 35,000 to 45,000 clones, 93% seen once. Sequencing used CD4+ T cells from peripheral blood mononuclear cells, obtained in the first trimester of pregnancy. This TCR was sampled from a female donor with multiple sclerosis, enrolled in a pregnancy study. The chain combines TRBV7-2 with TRBJ2-2; D is possibly TRBD2 (6 bases). The DNA of the CDR3 is TGTGCCAGCAGCTTAGCTCGGGAGACGGAGCTGTTTTTT. Translation gives CASSLARETELFF.